This T cell receptor beta chain was identified during a study of vaccination and CD4 T cells after COVID-19. Study-level background: Overlapping SARS-CoV-2, HCoV-NL63, HCoV-OC43 and HCoV-229E spike peptides were used to stimulate cells. The study's findings and limits: Early post-infection timepoints were not included, and relatively few convalescent patients were studied.

The Oncomine TCR Beta short-read assay was applied to DNA of cultured CD4+ T cells. TCRdb called the PCR reads again in MiXCR, with one record for every CDR3 protein. The table includes tens of thousands of distinct CDR3 sequences, around 42% detected once. V was clipped by 1 base and J by 4 bases, with 14 bases between them. This CDR3 has 16 residues. Germline V CDR1 and CDR2: KGHDR, SFDVKD. A word on this clonotype: Its antigen is currently unknown.

Treatment denoted: roughly 10-day PBMC culture with coronavirus spike peptide pools or control peptides (ViraFEST assay). ViraFEST relied on peptide pools to expand antigen-specific T cells; the TCRs were sequenced afterward. Negative selection was the method that isolated CD4+ T cells after around 9 days of culture. This chain connects TRBV24-1 to TRBJ2-3; TRBD2 is a possible D gene (5 bases). Sequenced input: CD4+ T cells from blood, cultured in vitro. This TCR was sampled from a human donor who had recovered from COVID-19. The CDR3 nucleotides read TGTGCCACCAGTGATTTCTCCGGGGAAGGATCAGATACGCAGTATTTT. It specifies CATSDFSGEGSDTQYF.